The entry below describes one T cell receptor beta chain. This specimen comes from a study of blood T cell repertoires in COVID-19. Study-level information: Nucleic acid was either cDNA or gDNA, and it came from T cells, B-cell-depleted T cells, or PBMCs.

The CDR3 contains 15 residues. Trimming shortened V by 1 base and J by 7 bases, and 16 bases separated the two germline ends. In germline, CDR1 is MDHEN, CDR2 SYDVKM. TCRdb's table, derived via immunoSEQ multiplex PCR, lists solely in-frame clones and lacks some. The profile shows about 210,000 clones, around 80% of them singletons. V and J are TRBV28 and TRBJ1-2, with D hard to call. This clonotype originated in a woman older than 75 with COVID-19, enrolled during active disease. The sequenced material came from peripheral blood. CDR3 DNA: TGTGCCAGCAGTTTATCTCGTGCAGGCCAAACTGGCTACACCTTC. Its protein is CASSLSRAGQTGYTF.